This T cell receptor beta chain was recorded in a study of T cells after yellow fever vaccination. This clonotype was seen many times. Its target is not known. The CDR3 consists of 12 residues. The V and J ends lost 0 bases and 8 bases respectively, with 5 bases between them. Germline V lookup: CDR1 LGHNT, CDR2 FRNRAP. Whole-study findings and limits: Weaker in magnitude, the secondary response showed a faster peak on day 5 versus 15.

Production of TCR cDNA was by 5'RACE template switching, which also added a universal primer site and UMIs. Using its own MiXCR run on the 5' RACE reads, TCRdb lists one record per CDR3 protein. The table lists 90,000 to 130,000 distinct CDR3 sequences, 8.4% of them singletons. The sequence was collected from a man aged 25 to 40 who received the YFV17D yellow fever vaccine. The chain links TRBV12-5 to TRBJ2-1; no firm D call. The material sequenced was CD8+ T cells sorted from PBMCs, taken 45 days after the yellow fever booster vaccination. CDR3 protein: CASGLVLYEQFF. CDR3 nucleotides: TGTGCTAGTGGTTTGGTACTTTATGAGCAGTTCTTC.